The 5 T cell receptor beta chains in this list originate from one sample, sequenced in a study of blood T cell repertoires in COVID-19. This table comes from immunoSEQ multiplex PCR, and its TCRdb copy is limited to in-frame clones, with some not included. Here the sample spans 70,000 or so clones, roughly 80% being singletons. The sample consisted of peripheral blood. The receptors here all came from a woman of 80 years or more with acute or convalescent COVID-19.

This sequence joins TRBV13 and TRBJ1-2; 9 bases map to TRBD1. Germline-derived CDR1 and CDR2 are PRHDT and FYEKMQ (reference sequence). The CDR3 loop spans 15 amino acids. Germline trimming cut 5 bases from V and 10 bases from J; bases unmatched to any gene: 14. CDR3 DNA: TGTGCCAGCAGCCTTAACAGGGGGCTAGGGTCGCTCTACACCTTC. Its protein product is CASSLNRGLGSLYTF.

The J gene is TRBJ2-1, the V gene TRBV6-5, with TRBD2 matching over 12 bases. Unmatched junction bases numbered 8, after V lost 6 bases and J lost 8 bases. Germline loops: CDR1 MNHEY, CDR2 SVGAGI. The length of the CDR3 is 15 residues. CDR3 protein: CASRIRTSGADEQFF. The CDR3, as DNA: TGTGCCAGCAGGATTAGGACTAGCGGGGCGGATGAGCAGTTCTTC.

This rearrangement joins TRBV27 to TRBJ1-2, with TRBD1 matching 9 bases. The germline V gene encodes CDR1 MNHEY and CDR2 SMNVEV (reference sequence). V lost 2 bases, J lost 6 bases, and 7 bases stayed unmatched. The CDR3 is 15 amino acids. The CDR3, as DNA: TGTGCCAGCAGTTTACGGACAGGGGTAGACAATGGCTACACCTTC. Its protein is CASSLRTGVDNGYTF.

The chain uses TRBV10-1 and TRBJ1-1; D perhaps matches TRBD1 (6 bases). The CDR3 runs 13 residues. V was shortened by 10 bases and J by 1 base, with 13 bases between the two germline ends. From germline, CDR1 is WNHNN and CDR2 SYGVQD (reference sequence). The CDR3 here is CATTGQRNTEAFF. DNA for the CDR3: TGCGCCACGACAGGCCAAAGGAACACTGAAGCTTTCTTT.

This clone was recorded a few times. CDR3 in DNA: TGCGCCAGCAGCGAAGGGACAGGGTTCAATCAGCCCCAGCATTTT. Translated: CASSEGTGFNQPQHF. The chain links TRBV5-1 to TRBJ1-5; TRBD1 matches 9 bases. The CDR3 runs to 15 residues. From germline, CDR1 is SGHRS and CDR2 YFSETQ. V lost 4 bases, J lost 3 bases, and 5 bases stayed unmatched.